Listed below are T cell receptor beta chains from one sample, sequenced in a study of blood T cell repertoires in COVID-19. TCRdb keeps only in-frame clones here, not all; method: immunoSEQ multiplex PCR. Of 100,000 to 120,000 clones in the sample, over 75% are singletons; the top ten hold around 3.9%. Input material: peripheral blood. These receptors came from a man aged 50-59 years with acute or convalescent COVID-19. CDR3s include the opening cysteine and the closing phenylalanine or tryptophan. A D gene is named only where the DNA matches it firmly. Expanded clones get a size class; other rows say once, few or many, or leave the size out.

size	D	J	V	CDR3	DNA
.	TRBD2	TRBJ2-3	TRBV24-1	CATSVPSGRTDTQYF	TGTGCCACCAGTGTTCCTAGCGGACGCACAGATACGCAGTATTTT
.	.	TRBJ2-7	TRBV11-3	CASSLGPPRGDGYEQYF	TGTGCCAGCAGCCTAGGGCCCCCCAGAGGAGATGGTTACGAGCAGTACTTC
.	.	TRBJ2-7	TRBV6-5	CASGSRHEQYF	TGTGCCAGCGGGAGTCGCCACGAGCAGTACTTC
.	.	TRBJ2-3	TRBV7-9	CASSLIRDTQYF	TGTGCCAGCAGCTTAATCCGGGATACGCAGTATTTT
.	TRBD1	TRBJ2-7	TRBV30	CAWSAGGSSYEQYF	TGTGCCTGGAGCGCAGGGGGAAGCTCCTACGAGCAGTACTTC
.	TRBD1	TRBJ1-3	TRBV4-1	CASSQPGRGIGNTIYF	TGCGCCAGCAGCCAACCAGGCAGGGGGATTGGAAACACCATATATTTT
.	TRBD1	TRBJ2-3	TRBV15	CATSSDRGGESGSTDTQYF	TGTGCCACCAGCAGCGACAGGGGAGGTGAGTCGGGAAGCACAGATACGCAGTATTTT
few	TRBD1	TRBJ1-4	TRBV7-9	CASLRQGGVDEKLFF	TGTGCCAGCCTACGACAGGGGGGTGTCGATGAAAAACTGTTTTTT
.	.	TRBJ2-3	TRBV9	CASSVAGRGTDTQYF	TGTGCCAGCAGCGTAGCAGGACGGGGGACAGATACGCAGTATTTT
once	.	TRBJ1-1	TRBV11-3	CASSLGGRFSEAFF	TGTGCCAGCAGCTTAGGGGGCCGTTTCTCTGAAGCTTTCTTT